A selection of T cell receptor beta chains follows, all from one sample in a study of blood T cell repertoires in COVID-19. The table came from immunoSEQ multiplex PCR; TCRdb's copy has only in-frame clones and leaves some out. This sample carries roughly 250,000 clones, more than 90% of them seen once, and the ten largest clones take 2% to 3%. Sequencing input: peripheral blood. These receptors were collected from a person under 35 with COVID-19, enrolled during active disease. CDR3s include the opening cysteine and the closing phenylalanine or tryptophan. The order of the fields is V gene, J gene, clone size, CDR3 protein. Clone size is stated in some rows and not others, as once, few, many or a class when expanded.

V gene: TRBV7-2
J gene: TRBJ1-6
clone size: -
CDR3 protein: CASSIGHYSPLHF

V gene: TRBV6-1
J gene: TRBJ2-7
clone size: -
CDR3 protein: CASSGARPSSYEQYF

V gene: TRBV7-2
J gene: TRBJ1-2
clone size: -
CDR3 protein: CASSLQRSNYGYTF

V gene: TRBV7-9
J gene: TRBJ2-3
clone size: -
CDR3 protein: CASSSQGTDTQYF

V gene: TRBV11-3
J gene: TRBJ2-7
clone size: -
CDR3 protein: CASSPRSPYEQYF

V gene: TRBV27
J gene: TRBJ2-1
clone size: -
CDR3 protein: CASSWSGNPYNEQFF

V gene: TRBV9
J gene: TRBJ2-2
clone size: -
CDR3 protein: CASSAGWKGTGELFF

V gene: TRBV20-1
J gene: TRBJ1-5
clone size: -
CDR3 protein: CSASNRFGQGALSGQPQHF

V gene: TRBV5-1
J gene: TRBJ2-5
clone size: -
CDR3 protein: CASSSTGKETQYF

V gene: TRBV2
J gene: TRBJ2-6
clone size: -
CDR3 protein: CASTGLGANVLTF

V gene: TRBV27
J gene: TRBJ2-3
clone size: -
CDR3 protein: CASSPTPGQGKGQYF

V gene: TRBV24-1
J gene: TRBJ1-2
clone size: -
CDR3 protein: CATSDPDREGRYGYTF

V gene: TRBV29-1
J gene: TRBJ2-5
clone size: -
CDR3 protein: CSVSSGGEETQYF

V gene: TRBV19
J gene: TRBJ2-4
clone size: -
CDR3 protein: CASSPFLPRGLAKNIQYF

V gene: TRBV7-2
J gene: TRBJ2-7
clone size: -
CDR3 protein: CASSLGSGVEQYF

V gene: TRBV9
J gene: TRBJ2-1
clone size: few
CDR3 protein: CASSADFFSYNEQFF

V gene: TRBV5-6
J gene: TRBJ1-2
clone size: once
CDR3 protein: CASSLQGQETYGYTF

V gene: TRBV6-6
J gene: TRBJ2-1
clone size: once
CDR3 protein: CASLAGQGSGEQFF

V gene: TRBV10-2
J gene: TRBJ2-2
clone size: -
CDR3 protein: CASSESLAGSAGELFF

V gene: TRBV19
J gene: TRBJ2-7
clone size: -
CDR3 protein: CASSMGGAAPTYEQYF

V gene: TRBV6-2/TRBV6-3
J gene: TRBJ2-2
clone size: -
CDR3 protein: CASSLGAGELFF

V gene: TRBV3-1/TRBV3-2
J gene: TRBJ2-7
clone size: -
CDR3 protein: CASSLLSGPREQYF

V gene: TRBV5-6
J gene: TRBJ1-5
clone size: -
CDR3 protein: CASSLGPGGPQHF

V gene: TRBV18
J gene: TRBJ2-5
clone size: -
CDR3 protein: CASSSGTSGSGQETQYF

V gene: TRBV7-2
J gene: TRBJ1-6
clone size: once
CDR3 protein: CASSLGTGMNSPLHF

V gene: TRBV5-4
J gene: TRBJ2-3
clone size: -
CDR3 protein: CASSLGGRTRGDTQYF

V gene: TRBV4-1
J gene: TRBJ2-7
clone size: once
CDR3 protein: CASSQGDRAYEQYF

V gene: TRBV4-1
J gene: TRBJ2-2
clone size: -
CDR3 protein: CASSQGLTGTGELFF

V gene: TRBV3-1/TRBV3-2
J gene: TRBJ1-1
clone size: -
CDR3 protein: CASSQVHGVGTEAFF

V gene: TRBV7-9
J gene: TRBJ2-5
clone size: few
CDR3 protein: CASSPRVGGETQYF

V gene: TRBV7-3
J gene: TRBJ2-6
clone size: -
CDR3 protein: CASSPGALSLSGANVLTF